The clone carrying this T cell receptor beta chain was counted ten times or more. Antigen: not known. This specimen comes from a study of identical twins. TCRdb redid the calling of the 5' RACE reads with MiXCR, one entry per CDR3 protein. The profile shows a few hundred thousand distinct CDR3 sequences, around 8.3% of them singletons. The CDR3 covers 16 residues. The germline CDR1 and CDR2 sequences are SEHNR and FQNEAQ (reference sequence). The V and J ends lost 4 bases and 0 bases respectively, with 16 bases between them. General observations from the study: Twin-shared out-of-frame alpha sequences showed excess low generation probability.

These data were likewise used in another study, on yellow fever vaccine responses in identical twins.

This TCR derives from a woman aged 18-35 years in good health. V is TRBV7-9 and J is TRBJ2-7, with D tentatively TRBD1 (5 bases). The sample comprised CD8+ T cells sorted from blood. CDR3 region: CASSSSMTASSYEQYF. As DNA, the CDR3 is TGTGCCAGCAGCTCTAGTATGACAGCTAGCTCCTACGAGCAGTACTTC.